Here is one T cell receptor (beta chain) with its context. Its antigen is currently unknown. V was clipped by 5 bases and J by 2 bases, with 19 bases between them. Germline values: CDR1 MDHEN, CDR2 SYDVKM. The CDR3 length is 17 residues. The assay was immunoSEQ multiplex PCR, and TCRdb's table has in-frame clones only and misses some. The sample includes about 110,000 clones, around 87% seen only once; the top ten take roughly 4.4%. This entry comes from a study of T cell responses to AZD1222 COVID-19 vaccine. General study findings and limits: Spike-wide coverage was observed for vaccine-associated CD4 TCRs, with dominant responses at 160-218 and 743-854. AZD1222 recipients seropositive at baseline numbered only 6 or 7.

Some second doses came at about 4 weeks and others at about 12 weeks; these were pooled. This TCR came from an adult who received the AZD1222 COVID-19 vaccine. This rearrangement joins TRBV28 to TRBJ1-5; D is possibly TRBD1 (6 bases). The source was peripheral blood, collected 28 days after the second AZD1222 dose. DNA for the CDR3: TGTGCCAGCAGTAGTCCTACAGGGAAAATAGGCAATCAGCCCCAGCATTTT. Its protein product is CASSSPTGKIGNQPQHF.